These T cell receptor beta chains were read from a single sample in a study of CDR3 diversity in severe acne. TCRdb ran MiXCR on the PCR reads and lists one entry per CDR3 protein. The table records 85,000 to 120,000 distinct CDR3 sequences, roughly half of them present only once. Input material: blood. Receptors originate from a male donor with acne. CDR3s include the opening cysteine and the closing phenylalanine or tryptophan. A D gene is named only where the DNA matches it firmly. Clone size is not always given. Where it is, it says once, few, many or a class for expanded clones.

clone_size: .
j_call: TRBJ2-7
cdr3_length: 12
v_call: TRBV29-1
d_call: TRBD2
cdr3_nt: TGCAGCGTTAGCGGGAGGCCCTACGAGCAGTACTTC
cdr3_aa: CSVSGRPYEQYF

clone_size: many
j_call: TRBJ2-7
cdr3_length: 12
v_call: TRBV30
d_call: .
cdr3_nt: TGTGCCTGGAGCCCAGGGGGGTACGAGCAGTACTTC
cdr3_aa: CAWSPGGYEQYF

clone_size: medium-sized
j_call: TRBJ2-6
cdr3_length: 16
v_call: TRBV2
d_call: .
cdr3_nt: TGTGCCAGCACCTGGGACGGACACTCTGGGGCCAACGTCCTGACTTTC
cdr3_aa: CASTWDGHSGANVLTF

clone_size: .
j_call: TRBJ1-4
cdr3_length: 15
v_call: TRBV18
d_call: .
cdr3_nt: TGTGCCAGCTCACCAAAGGACGGAGGCCACGAAAAACTGTTTTTT
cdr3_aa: CASSPKDGGHEKLFF

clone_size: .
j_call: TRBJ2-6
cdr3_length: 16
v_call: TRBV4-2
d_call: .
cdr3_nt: TGTGCCAGCAGCCAAGATCACGGGGACAGGGCCAACGTCCTGACTTTC
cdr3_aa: CASSQDHGDRANVLTF

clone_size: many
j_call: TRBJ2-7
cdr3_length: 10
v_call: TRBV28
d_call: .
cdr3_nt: TGTGCCAGCAGCCTCGACGAGCAGTACTTC
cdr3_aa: CASSLDEQYF

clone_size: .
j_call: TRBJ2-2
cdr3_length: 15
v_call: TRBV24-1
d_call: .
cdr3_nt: TGTGCCAGCAGTCCGTATAGGGCGTCAACCAGGGAGCTGTTTTTT
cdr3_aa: CASSPYRASTRELFF

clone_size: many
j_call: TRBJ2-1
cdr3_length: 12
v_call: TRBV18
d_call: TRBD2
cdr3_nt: TGTGCCAGCTCTCCTCAGCGGGACGATCAGTTCTTC
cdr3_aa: CASSPQRDDQFF

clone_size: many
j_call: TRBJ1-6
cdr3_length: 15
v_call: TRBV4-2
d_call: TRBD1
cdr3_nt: TGTGCCAGCAGCCAAGATCCAGGGGGGGGGTCACCCCTCCACTTT
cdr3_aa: CASSQDPGGGSPLHF

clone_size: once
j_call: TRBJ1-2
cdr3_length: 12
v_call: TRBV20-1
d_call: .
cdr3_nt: TGCAGTGCCACACAGGGATTCTATGGCTACACCTTC
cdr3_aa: CSATQGFYGYTF

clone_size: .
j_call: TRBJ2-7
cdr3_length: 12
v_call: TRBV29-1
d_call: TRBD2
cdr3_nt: TGCAGCGTTGGGGAGGGGCCCTACGAGCAGTACTTC
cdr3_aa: CSVGEGPYEQYF

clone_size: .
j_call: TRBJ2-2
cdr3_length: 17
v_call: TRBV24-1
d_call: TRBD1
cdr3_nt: TGTGCCACCAGTGATTTGGGCACAGGGGAGAACACCGGGGAGCTGTTTTTT
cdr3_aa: CATSDLGTGENTGELFF

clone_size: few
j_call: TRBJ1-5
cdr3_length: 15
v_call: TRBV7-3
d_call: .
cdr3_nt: TGTGCCAGCAGCTCCGGGACCCCAAGGGTTCAGCCCCAGCATTTT
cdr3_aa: CASSSGTPRVQPQHF

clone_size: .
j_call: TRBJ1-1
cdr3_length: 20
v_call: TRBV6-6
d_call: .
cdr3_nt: TGTGCCAGCAGTTACCCGGATCAGGGTTCCCGGGGTGTAGAGAGCACTGAAGCTTTCTTT
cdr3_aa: CASSYPDQGSRGVESTEAFF

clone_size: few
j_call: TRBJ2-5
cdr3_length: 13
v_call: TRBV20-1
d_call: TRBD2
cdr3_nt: TGCAGTGCCACGACTAGCGGAGAAGAGACCCAGTACTTC
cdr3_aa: CSATTSGEETQYF

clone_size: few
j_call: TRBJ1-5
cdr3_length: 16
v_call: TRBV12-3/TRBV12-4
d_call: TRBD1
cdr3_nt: TGTGCCAGCAGGGGCTCTAGGGGGCAGGTCAATCAGCCCCAGCATTTT
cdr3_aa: CASRGSRGQVNQPQHF

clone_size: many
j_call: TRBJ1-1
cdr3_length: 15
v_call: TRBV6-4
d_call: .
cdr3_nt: TGTGCCAGCAGAGCGTCAGACAGGCCGAACACTGAAGCTTTCTTT
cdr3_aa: CASRASDRPNTEAFF

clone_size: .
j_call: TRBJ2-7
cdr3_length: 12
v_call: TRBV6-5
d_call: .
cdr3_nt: TGTGCCAGCAGTTCAGGGGTATACGAGCAGTACTTC
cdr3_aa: CASSSGVYEQYF

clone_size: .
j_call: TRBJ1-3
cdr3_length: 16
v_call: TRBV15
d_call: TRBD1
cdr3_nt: TGTGCCACCAGCTCTTATCGGACAGGCTCTGGAAACACCATATATTTT
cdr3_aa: CATSSYRTGSGNTIYF

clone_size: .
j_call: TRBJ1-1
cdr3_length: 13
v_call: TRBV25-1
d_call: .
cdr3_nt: TGTGCCAGCAGTGTGGGCGTCGGCACTGAAGCTTTCTTT
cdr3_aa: CASSVGVGTEAFF

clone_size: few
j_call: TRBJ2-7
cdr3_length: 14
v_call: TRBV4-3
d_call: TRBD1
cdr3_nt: TGCGCCAGCAGCCAAGGGACAGGGGTCTACGAGCAGTACTTC
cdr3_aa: CASSQGTGVYEQYF

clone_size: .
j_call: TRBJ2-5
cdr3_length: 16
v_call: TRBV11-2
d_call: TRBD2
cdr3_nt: TGTGCCAGCAGCTTAGGGCTAGCGGGAGGTCAAGAGACCCAGTACTTC
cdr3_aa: CASSLGLAGGQETQYF

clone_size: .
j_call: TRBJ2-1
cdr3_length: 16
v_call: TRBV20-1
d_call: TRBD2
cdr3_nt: TGCAGTGCTAGAGAGTTAACTAGCGGGAGGCACAATGAGCAGTTCTTC
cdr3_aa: CSARELTSGRHNEQFF

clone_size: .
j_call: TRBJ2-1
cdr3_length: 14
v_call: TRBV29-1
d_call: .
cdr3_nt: TGCAGCCCCTTCCCACTGTGCTCCTACAATGAGCAGTTCTTC
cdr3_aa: CSPFPLCSYNEQFF

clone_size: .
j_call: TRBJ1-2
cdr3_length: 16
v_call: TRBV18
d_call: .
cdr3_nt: TGTGCCAGCTCATCTGATAGGACAGCGAGACTTCATGGCTACACCTTC
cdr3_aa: CASSSDRTARLHGYTF

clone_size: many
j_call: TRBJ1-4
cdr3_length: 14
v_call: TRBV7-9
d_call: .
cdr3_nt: TGTGCCAGCAGCTTAGGACAGACAAATGAAAAACTGTTTTTT
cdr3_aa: CASSLGQTNEKLFF

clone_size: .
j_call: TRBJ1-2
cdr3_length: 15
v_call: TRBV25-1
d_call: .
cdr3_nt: TGTGCCAGCACCAAGCGGGGGGGGACGGACCACGGCTACACCTTC
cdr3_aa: CASTKRGGTDHGYTF